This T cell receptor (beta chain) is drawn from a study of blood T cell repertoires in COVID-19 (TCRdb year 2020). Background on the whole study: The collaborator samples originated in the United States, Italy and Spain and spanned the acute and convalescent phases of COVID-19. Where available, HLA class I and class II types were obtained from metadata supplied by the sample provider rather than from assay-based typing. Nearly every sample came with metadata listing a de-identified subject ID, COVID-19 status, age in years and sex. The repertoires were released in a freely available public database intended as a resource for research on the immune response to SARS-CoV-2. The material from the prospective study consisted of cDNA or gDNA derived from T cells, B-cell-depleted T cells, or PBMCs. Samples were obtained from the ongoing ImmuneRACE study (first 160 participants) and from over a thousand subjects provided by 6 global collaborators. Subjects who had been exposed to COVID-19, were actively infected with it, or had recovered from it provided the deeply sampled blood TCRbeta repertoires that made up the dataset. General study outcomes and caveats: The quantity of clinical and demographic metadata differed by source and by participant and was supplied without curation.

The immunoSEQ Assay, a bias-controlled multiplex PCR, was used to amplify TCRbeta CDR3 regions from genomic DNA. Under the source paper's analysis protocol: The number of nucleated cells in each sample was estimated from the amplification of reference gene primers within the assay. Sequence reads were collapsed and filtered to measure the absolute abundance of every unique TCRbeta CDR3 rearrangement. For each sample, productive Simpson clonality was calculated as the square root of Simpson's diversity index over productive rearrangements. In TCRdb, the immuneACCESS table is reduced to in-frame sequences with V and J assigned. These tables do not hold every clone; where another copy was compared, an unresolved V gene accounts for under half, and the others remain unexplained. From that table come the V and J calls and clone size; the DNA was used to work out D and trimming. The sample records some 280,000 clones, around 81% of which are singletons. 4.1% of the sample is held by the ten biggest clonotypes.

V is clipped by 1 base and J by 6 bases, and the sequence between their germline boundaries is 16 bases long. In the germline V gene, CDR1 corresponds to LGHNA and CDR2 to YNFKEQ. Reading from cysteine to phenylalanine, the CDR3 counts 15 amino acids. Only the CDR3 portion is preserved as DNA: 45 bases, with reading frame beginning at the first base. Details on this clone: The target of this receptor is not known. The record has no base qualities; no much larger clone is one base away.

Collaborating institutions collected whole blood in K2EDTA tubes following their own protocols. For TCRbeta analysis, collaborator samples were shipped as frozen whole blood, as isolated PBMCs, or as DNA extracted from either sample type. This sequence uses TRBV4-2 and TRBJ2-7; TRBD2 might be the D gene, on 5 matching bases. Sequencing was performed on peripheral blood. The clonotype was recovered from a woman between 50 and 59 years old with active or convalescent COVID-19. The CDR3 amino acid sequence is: CASSQVGLASPEQYF. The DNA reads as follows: TGTGCCAGCAGCCAAGTGGGATTAGCGTCCCCCGAGCAGTACTTC.